A single TCR beta chain is shown here with its context. Time point reported: patch test 1, 2 weeks after DPC sensitization. Treatment of the sample: therapeutic diphenylcyclopropenone sensitization with weekly scalp DPC. TCRdb recomputed calls from the RACE reads with MiXCR, one row per CDR3 protein. The sample lists 65,000 to 85,000 distinct CDR3 sequences, about 11% occurring once. The sample originates from a study of human T cells and chemical hapten exposure. Across the study: The upper back received 0.01% DPC by patch testing, with results read at 6 days.

The CDR3 is 14 amino acids. Germline CDR1 is LNHDA and CDR2 is SQIVND (reference sequence). Trimming removed 8 bases from V and 2 bases from J; junction bases left unmatched: 8. This TCR derives from a woman aged 55-69 years with alopecia areata. Some clones in this sample may be carry-over from other donors' samples. Sequencing was performed on whole blood, taken in connection with sensitization to the hapten diphenylcyclopropenone (DPC). This chain links TRBV19 with TRBJ1-2; TRBD1 matches at 7 bases. DNA for the CDR3: TGTGCCAGTGGAGAGCAGACAGGGAACTATGGCTACACCTTC. Residues: CASGEQTGNYGYTF. The whole variable domain, filled in from reference TRBV19 and TRBJ1-2, reads DGGITQSPKYLFRKEGQNVTLSCEQNLNHDAMYWYRQDPGQGLRLIYYSQIVNDFQKGDIAEGYSVSREKKESFPLTVTSAQKNPTAFYLCASGEQTGNYGYTFGSGTRLTVV.